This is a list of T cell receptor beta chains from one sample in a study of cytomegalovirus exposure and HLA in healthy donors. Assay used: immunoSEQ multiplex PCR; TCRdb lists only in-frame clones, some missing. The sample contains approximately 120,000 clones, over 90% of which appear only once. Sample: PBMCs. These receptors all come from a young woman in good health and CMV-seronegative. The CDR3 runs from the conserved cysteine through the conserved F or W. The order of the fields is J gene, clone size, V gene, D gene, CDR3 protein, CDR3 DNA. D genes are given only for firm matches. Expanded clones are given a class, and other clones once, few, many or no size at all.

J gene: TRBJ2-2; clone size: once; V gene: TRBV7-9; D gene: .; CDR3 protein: CASSPSVGTGELFF; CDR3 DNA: TGTGCCAGCAGCCCTAGCGTCGGCACCGGGGAGCTGTTTTTT
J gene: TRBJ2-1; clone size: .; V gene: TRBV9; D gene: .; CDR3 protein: CASSLTGIWNEQFF; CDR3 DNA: TGTGCCAGCAGTCTAACAGGGATTTGGAATGAGCAGTTCTTC
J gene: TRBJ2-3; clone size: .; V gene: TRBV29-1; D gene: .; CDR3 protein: CSVLKSLSADTQYF; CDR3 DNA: TGCAGCGTTCTCAAGAGTCTAAGTGCAGATACGCAGTATTTT
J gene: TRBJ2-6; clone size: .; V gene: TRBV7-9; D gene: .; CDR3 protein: CASSLVFGESGANVLTF; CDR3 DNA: TGTGCCAGCAGCTTAGTTTTCGGGGAATCTGGGGCCAACGTCCTGACTTTC
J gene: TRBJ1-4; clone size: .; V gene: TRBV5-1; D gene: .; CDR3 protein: CATRRSGASKEKLFF; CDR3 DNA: TGCGCCACCAGACGGTCTGGGGCGTCGAAGGAAAAACTGTTTTTT
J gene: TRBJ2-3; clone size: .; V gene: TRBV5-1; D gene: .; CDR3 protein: CASSFNTDTQYF; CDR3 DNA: TGCGCCAGCAGCTTTAACACAGATACGCAGTATTTT
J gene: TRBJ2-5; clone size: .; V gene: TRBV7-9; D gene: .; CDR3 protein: CASSYHTGYETQYF; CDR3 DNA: TGTGCCAGCAGCTATCACACAGGGTACGAGACCCAGTACTTC
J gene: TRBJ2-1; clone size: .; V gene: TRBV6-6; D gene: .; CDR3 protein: CASTPLSGNEQFF; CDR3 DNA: TGTGCCAGCACCCCACTCAGCGGCAATGAGCAGTTCTTC
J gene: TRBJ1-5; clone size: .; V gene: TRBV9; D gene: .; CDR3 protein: CASSVDGVSNQPQHF; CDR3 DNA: TGTGCCAGCAGCGTAGACGGAGTTAGCAATCAGCCCCAGCATTTT
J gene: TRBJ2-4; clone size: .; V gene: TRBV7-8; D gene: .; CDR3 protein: CASSSLHLPLLAKNIQYF; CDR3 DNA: TGTGCCAGCAGCTCCCTCCATCTGCCACTACTAGCCAAAAACATTCAGTACTTC
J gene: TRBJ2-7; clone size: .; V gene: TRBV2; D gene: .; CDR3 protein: CASSDPYEQYF; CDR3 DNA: TGTGCCAGCAGTGATCCATACGAGCAGTACTTC
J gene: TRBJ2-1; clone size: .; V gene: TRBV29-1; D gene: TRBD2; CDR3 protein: CSVDPSGRAEQFF; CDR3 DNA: TGCAGCGTTGATCCTAGCGGGAGGGCTGAGCAGTTCTTC
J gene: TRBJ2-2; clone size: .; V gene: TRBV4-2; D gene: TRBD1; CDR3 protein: CASSHETGAGTGGLGELFF; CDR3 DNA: TGTGCCAGCAGCCACGAAACTGGGGCAGGGACAGGGGGACTCGGGGAGCTGTTTTTT
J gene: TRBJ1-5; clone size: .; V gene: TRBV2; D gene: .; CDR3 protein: CASSEAGGNQPQHF; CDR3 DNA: TGTGCCAGCAGTGAAGCGGGGGGAAATCAGCCCCAGCATTTT
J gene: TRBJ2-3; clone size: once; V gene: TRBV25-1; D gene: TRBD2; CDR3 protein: CASSGAGGPDTQYF; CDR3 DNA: TGTGCCAGCAGTGGAGCGGGAGGGCCAGATACGCAGTATTTT
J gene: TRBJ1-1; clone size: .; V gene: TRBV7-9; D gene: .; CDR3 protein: CASSLEGEGAEAFF; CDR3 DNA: TGTGCCAGCAGCTTAGAGGGGGAGGGGGCTGAAGCTTTCTTT
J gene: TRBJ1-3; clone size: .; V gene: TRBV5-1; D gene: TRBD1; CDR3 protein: CASSPGDSGNTIYF; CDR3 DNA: TGCGCCAGCAGCCCGGGGGACAGTGGAAACACCATATATTTT
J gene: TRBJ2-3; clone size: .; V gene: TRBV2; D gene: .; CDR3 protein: CASSAELLQSTDTQYF; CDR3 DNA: TGTGCCAGCAGTGCGGAGTTACTTCAGAGCACAGATACGCAGTATTTT
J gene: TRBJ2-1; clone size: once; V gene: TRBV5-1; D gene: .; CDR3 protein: CASSLAQGGGYNEQFF; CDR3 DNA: TGCGCCAGCAGCTTGGCCCAGGGGGGTGGCTACAATGAGCAGTTCTTC
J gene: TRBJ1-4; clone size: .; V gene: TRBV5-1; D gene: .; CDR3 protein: CASSSGSVATNEKLFF; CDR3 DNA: TGCGCCAGCAGCTCGGGATCCGTTGCAACTAATGAAAAACTGTTTTTT
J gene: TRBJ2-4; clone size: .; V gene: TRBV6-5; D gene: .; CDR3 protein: CASSYSRVSGDIQYF; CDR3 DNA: TGTGCCAGCAGTTACTCGAGAGTGTCCGGGGACATTCAGTACTTC
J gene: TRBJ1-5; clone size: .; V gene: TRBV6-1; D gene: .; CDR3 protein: CASRGYRDDQPQHF; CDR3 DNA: TGTGCCAGCAGGGGATACAGGGACGATCAGCCCCAGCATTTT
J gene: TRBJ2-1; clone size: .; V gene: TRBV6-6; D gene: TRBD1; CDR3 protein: CASRLGQGNNEQFF; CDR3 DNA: TGTGCCAGCAGACTGGGACAGGGGAACAATGAGCAGTTCTTC
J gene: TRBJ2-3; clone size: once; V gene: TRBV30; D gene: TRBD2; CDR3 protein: CAWSSTLAGVGDTQYF; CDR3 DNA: TGTGCCTGGAGTTCAACACTAGCGGGGGTTGGAGATACGCAGTATTTT
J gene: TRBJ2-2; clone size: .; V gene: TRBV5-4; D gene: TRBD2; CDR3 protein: CASSLKRGGPGELFF; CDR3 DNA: TGTGCCAGCAGCTTGAAGCGGGGGGGCCCCGGGGAGCTGTTTTTT
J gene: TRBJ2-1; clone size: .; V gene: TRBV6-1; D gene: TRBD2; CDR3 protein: CATIAGESMVEQFF; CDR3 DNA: TGTGCCACAATAGCGGGAGAGTCGATGGTTGAGCAGTTCTTC
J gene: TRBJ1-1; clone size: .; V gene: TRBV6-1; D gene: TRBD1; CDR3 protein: CASLFYRGDTEAFF; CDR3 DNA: TGTGCCAGCCTGTTTTACAGGGGAGACACTGAAGCTTTCTTT
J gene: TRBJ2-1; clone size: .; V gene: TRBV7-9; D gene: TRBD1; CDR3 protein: CASKGGQVNEQFF; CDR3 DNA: TGTGCCAGCAAGGGGGGACAGGTCAATGAGCAGTTCTTC
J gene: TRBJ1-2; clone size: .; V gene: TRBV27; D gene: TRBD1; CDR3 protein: CASSLRQGSGYTF; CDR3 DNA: TGTGCCAGCAGTTTACGACAGGGAAGCGGCTACACCTTC
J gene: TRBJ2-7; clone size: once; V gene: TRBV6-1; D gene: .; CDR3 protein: CASSPYPYEQYF; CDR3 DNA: TGTGCCAGCAGCCCGTATCCCTACGAGCAGTACTTC
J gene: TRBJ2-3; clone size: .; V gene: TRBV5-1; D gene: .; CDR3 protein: CASSKDPSGADTQYF; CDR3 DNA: TGCGCCAGCAGCAAAGACCCCTCAGGGGCAGATACGCAGTATTTT
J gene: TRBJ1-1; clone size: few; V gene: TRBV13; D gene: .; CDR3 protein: CASSFRALNTEAFF; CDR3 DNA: TGTGCCAGCAGCTTTCGTGCCCTAAACACTGAAGCTTTCTTT
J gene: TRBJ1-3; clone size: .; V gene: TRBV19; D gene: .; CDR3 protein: CASDDRSSGNTIYF; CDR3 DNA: TGTGCCAGTGATGACAGGAGCTCTGGAAACACCATATATTTT
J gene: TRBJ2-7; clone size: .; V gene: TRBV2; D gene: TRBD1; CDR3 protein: CASVTGSSYEQYF; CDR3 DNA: TGTGCCAGCGTGACAGGGAGCTCCTACGAGCAGTACTTC
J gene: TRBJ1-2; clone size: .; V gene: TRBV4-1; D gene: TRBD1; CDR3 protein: CASSQATTGGYVDGYTF; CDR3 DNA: TGCGCCAGCAGCCAAGCGACGACAGGGGGGTACGTGGATGGCTACACCTTC
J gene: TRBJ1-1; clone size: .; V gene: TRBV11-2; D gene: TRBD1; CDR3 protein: CASSLVLGTGEAFF; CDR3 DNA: TGTGCCAGCAGCTTAGTGTTGGGGACAGGGGAGGCTTTCTTT
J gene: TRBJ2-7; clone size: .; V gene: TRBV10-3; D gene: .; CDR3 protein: CAILMAGTYEQYF; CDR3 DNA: TGTGCCATCTTAATGGCGGGGACTTACGAGCAGTACTTC
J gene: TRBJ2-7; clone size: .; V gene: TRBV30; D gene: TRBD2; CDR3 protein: CAWSMDSSGEHYEQYF; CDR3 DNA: TGTGCCTGGAGCATGGATTCTAGCGGAGAACACTACGAGCAGTACTTC
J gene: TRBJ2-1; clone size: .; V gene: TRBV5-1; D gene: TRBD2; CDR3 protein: CASSLGTSNYNEQFF; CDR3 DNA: TGCGCCAGCAGCTTGGGGACTAGCAATTACAATGAGCAGTTCTTC
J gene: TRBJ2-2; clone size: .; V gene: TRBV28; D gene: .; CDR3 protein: CASSLQAGELFF; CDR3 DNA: TGTGCCAGCAGTTTACAGGCCGGGGAGCTGTTTTTT
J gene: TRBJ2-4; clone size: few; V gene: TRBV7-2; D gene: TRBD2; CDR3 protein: CASSSRLSGEGNIQYF; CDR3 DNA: TGTGCCAGCAGCTCGCGCCTTAGCGGGGAGGGAAACATTCAGTACTTC
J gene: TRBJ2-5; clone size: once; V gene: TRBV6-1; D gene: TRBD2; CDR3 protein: CASSEILGLAEETQYF; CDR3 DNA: TGTGCCAGCAGTGAAATTTTGGGACTAGCGGAAGAGACCCAGTACTTC
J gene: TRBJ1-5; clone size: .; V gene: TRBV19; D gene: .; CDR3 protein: CASSIAVNQPQHF; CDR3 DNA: TGTGCCAGTAGTATAGCAGTTAATCAGCCCCAGCATTTT
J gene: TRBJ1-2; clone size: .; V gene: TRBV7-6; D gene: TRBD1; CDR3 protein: CASSFDRGQDGYTF; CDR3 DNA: TGTGCCAGCAGCTTTGATCGGGGACAGGATGGCTACACCTTC
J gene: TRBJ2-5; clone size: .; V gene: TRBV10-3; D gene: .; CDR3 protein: CAISETGGEETQYF; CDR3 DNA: TGTGCCATCAGTGAAACAGGGGGGGAAGAGACCCAGTACTTC
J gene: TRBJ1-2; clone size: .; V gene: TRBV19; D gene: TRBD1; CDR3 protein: CASSPEPGGRYTF; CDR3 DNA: TGTGCCAGTAGTCCCGAACCAGGGGGCCGCTACACCTTC
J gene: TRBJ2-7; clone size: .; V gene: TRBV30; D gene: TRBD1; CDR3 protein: CAWSSGQGPYEQYF; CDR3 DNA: TGTGCCTGGAGTAGTGGACAGGGGCCCTACGAGCAGTACTTC
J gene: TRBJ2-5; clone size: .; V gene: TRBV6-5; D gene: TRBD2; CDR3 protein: CASSSLLAGGRETQYF; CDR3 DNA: TGTGCCAGCAGTTCGTTACTAGCGGGGGGTAGAGAGACCCAGTACTTC